A single sample is the source of the 26 T cell receptor beta chains below, sequenced in a study of T cell clonality in common variable immunodeficiency. Assay used: immunoSEQ multiplex PCR; TCRdb lists only in-frame clones, some missing. Sampling found 45,000 to 65,000 clones, none seen once. The sequencing input was peripheral blood mononuclear cells. The receptors shown here come from a person aged 18 to 70 in good health.

The sample holds many counts of this clone. The read ends 3 residues early relative to the CDR3; the germline J gene fills the gap. The V call is TRBV7-9, the J call TRBJ2-7, with 9 bases fitting TRBD1. V trimming: 8 bases; J trimming: 6 bases; junction bases outside the gene matches: 14. Germline V CDR1 and CDR2: SEHNR, FQNEAQ (reference sequence). The CDR3 sequence is 15 residues long. The CDR3 bases that were read are TGTGCCAGCCTATACTCCGGGACAGGGCTCGTCGAG. Translating gives CASLYSGTGLVE. The full CDR3 protein is CASLYSGTGLVEQYF.

At least ten counts were recorded for this clone. The read terminates 3 residues before the CDR3 end, so the remaining end is supplied by the germline J gene. The chain carries TRBV6-1 and TRBJ1-4, with 9 positions matching TRBD1. Germline V lookup: CDR1 MNHNS, CDR2 SASEGT. The CDR3 runs to 14 residues. With V trimmed by 2 bases and J by 8 bases, 3 bases remained unmatched. CDR3: CASSERDREEKLFF. The sequenced CDR3 bases are TGTGCCAGCAGTGAACGGGACAGGGAAGAAAAA.

At least ten counts were recorded for this clone. The read falls 3 residues short of the CDR3 end, and the missing part is taken from the germline J gene. The chain joins TRBV7-8 to TRBJ2-5, with 8 nucleotides matching TRBD2. Germline V gives CDR1 SGHVS, CDR2 FQNEAQ. The CDR3 totals 15 residues. The trim removed 2 bases at V and 4 bases at J, leaving 6 bases unmatched. The sequenced CDR3 bases are TGTGCCAGCAGCTTATCCGGGGGGGCCTTAGAGACC. Amino acid sequence: CASSLSGGALET. The entire CDR3 sequence reads CASSLSGGALETQYF.

This clone has a count of ten or more. Read sequence stops 3 residues before the CDR3 end, and the germline J gene provides the missing end. The chain joins TRBV30 to TRBJ2-1; no definite D call. The germline V gene has CDR1 GTSNPN and CDR2 SVGIG (reference sequence). The length of the CDR3 is 15 residues. Trimming pared 1 base from V and 4 bases from J, leaving 14 bases between. The CDR3 sequence: CAWSEGALQYNEQFF. The CDR3 DNA, read in part, is TGTGCCTGGAGTGAAGGCGCACTACAATACAATGAG.

This clone was seen many times. With the read ending 3 residues before the CDR3 end, the germline J gene is used to fill in that end. The rearrangement joins TRBV19 to TRBJ2-7, with a tentative D call TRBD1 (5 bases). This CDR3 is built from 14 residues. Trimming removed 7 bases at V and 3 bases at J, with 16 bases between. From germline, CDR1 is LNHDA and CDR2 SQIVND (reference sequence). CDR3 DNA, as far as it was read: TGTGCCAGTACCCCGGACGGACACGTCTACGAG. It yields the protein CASTPDGHVYE. The entire CDR3 is CASTPDGHVYEQYF.

This clone was seen repeatedly, ten times or more. CDR3 DNA (partial): TGTGCCTGGACCTACGTTAGCAATGAG. This encodes CAWTYVSNE. Given in full, the CDR3 is CAWTYVSNEQFF. The genes are TRBV30 and TRBJ2-1; no definite D call. The missing CDR3 end, 3 residues past where the read stops, is filled in from the germline J gene. Trimming removed 4 bases at V and 6 bases at J, with 10 bases between. Per germline, CDR1 GTSNPN and CDR2 SVGIG (reference sequence). This CDR3 is built from 12 residues. Complete variable domain (other parts from reference TRBV30 and TRBJ2-1): SQTIHQWPATLVQPVGSPLSLECTVEGTSNPNLYWYRQAAGRGLQLLFYSVGIGQISSEVPQNLSASRPQDRQFILSSKKLLLSDSGFYLCAWTYVSNEQFFGPGTRLTVL.

This clone showed up many times. The read comes to an end 3 residues before the CDR3 does, leaving the germline J gene to fill in the end. The chain carries TRBV18 and TRBJ1-5, with D maybe TRBD1 (5 bases). V lost 4 bases and J 3 bases, leaving 7 bases between the germline ends. CDR1 KGHSH and CDR2 LQKENI come from the germline V gene. The CDR3 is made up of 13 amino acids. The covered CDR3 bases are TGTGCCAGCTCACAGACAGTCAATCAGCCC. Protein product: CASSQTVNQP. The full CDR3 protein reads CASSQTVNQPQHF.

Comment on this clone: The CDR3 end is not reached by the read, which stops 3 residues before it; the germline J gene fills it in. V is TRBV7-2 and J is TRBJ2-3, with 7 bases that match TRBD1. The germline V gene has CDR1 SGHTA and CDR2 FQGNSA. CDR3 length: 14 amino acids. CDR3 DNA (partial): TGTGCCAGCAGTTTGAACAGGGGAAATCAGCCG. Translation: CASSLNRGNQP. The whole CDR3 protein reads CASSLNRGNQPQYF.

About this clone: The CDR3 end lies 3 residues beyond the end of the read and is filled in from the germline J gene. This chain uses TRBV19 with TRBJ2-7; D gene ambiguous. This CDR3 region has 15 residues. V was trimmed by 0 bases and J by 2 bases, leaving 11 bases between them. Germline CDR1 is LNHDA and CDR2 is SQIVND (reference sequence). The CDR3 bases that were read are TGTGCCAGTAGTATAGACAGTAGGGTTACCTACGAG. It yields the protein CASSIDSRVTYE. The entire CDR3 protein is CASSIDSRVTYEQYF.

This clone was counted many times. The read halts 3 residues ahead of the CDR3 end, with the missing end drawn from the germline J gene. The V and J genes are TRBV6-1 and TRBJ1-1, with D unresolved. This CDR3 is 15 amino acids long. Between the trimmed V and J ends, which lost 1 base and 0 bases, there was a span of 9 bases. CDR1 MNHNS and CDR2 SASEGT come from the germline V gene. CDR3 region: CASSEDEGLNTEAFF. The CDR3 DNA, read in part, is TGTGCCAGCAGTGAAGACGAGGGCCTGAACACTGAA.

This clone has a count of ten or more. The read terminates 3 residues ahead of where the CDR3 ends, so the germline J gene completes it. The V gene is TRBV11-2, the J gene TRBJ2-2, with D possibly matching TRBD1 (6 bases). The ends were cut back, 3 bases at V and 7 bases at J, with 12 bases in the middle. The germline CDR1 and CDR2 sequences are SGHAT and FQNNGV. This CDR3 region has 14 residues. The part of the CDR3 DNA that was read is TGTGCCAGCAGCTTTAGGGGGAAAAACGGGGAG. Amino acid sequence: CASSFRGKNGE. The whole CDR3 protein reads CASSFRGKNGELFF.

There are many counts of this clone. Read sequence stops 3 residues before the CDR3 end, and the germline J gene provides the missing end. J is TRBJ1-2 and V is TRBV7-2; D remains ambiguous. Per germline, CDR1 SGHTA and CDR2 FQGNSA. This CDR3 has 13 amino acids. The CDR3 bases that were read are TGTGCCAGCAGCTTAGAACGGCCCGGGGGC. It yields the protein CASSLERPGG. The whole CDR3 reads CASSLERPGGYTF.

As for this clone: The read stops 3 residues short of the end of the CDR3; the missing end is completed from the germline J gene. The chain couples TRBV19 to TRBJ1-3; D possibly corresponds to TRBD1 (6 bases). CDR3 size: 15 residues. V lost 5 bases, J lost 2 bases, and 13 bases lay in between. CDR1 is LNHDA, CDR2 SQIVND, per germline (reference sequence). The CDR3 bases that were read are TGTGCCAGTAGTTCCCTCACAGGGACTGGAAACACC. Amino acid sequence: CASSSLTGTGNT. The entire CDR3 is CASSSLTGTGNTIYF.

This clone was counted ten times or more. Read sequence stops 3 residues before the CDR3 end, and the germline J gene provides the missing end. The chain couples TRBV20-1 to TRBJ2-1, with TRBD2 identical over 7 bases. Germline V gene sequence: CDR1 DFQATT, CDR2 SNEGSKA (reference sequence). The trim removed 8 bases at V and 7 bases at J, leaving 11 bases unmatched. The CDR3 runs 13 residues. The CDR3 reads CSMRFGGGNEQFF. CDR3 DNA (partial): TGCAGTATGAGGTTCGGCGGGGGTAATGAG.

Many counts were recorded for this clone. The CDR3 region is CASSSGLAVSYNEQFF. CDR3 bases read: TGCGCCAGCAGCTCGGGACTAGCGGTCTCCTACAATGAG. The chain employs TRBV5-1 and TRBJ2-1; 11 positions match TRBD2. Read data end 3 residues before the CDR3 end; the end is taken from the germline J gene. V shed 3 bases and J 0 bases; nucleotides not matched to a gene: 2. Germline CDR1 SGHRS, CDR2 YFSETQ. This CDR3 comprises 16 residues.

This clone has at least ten counts. From the germline J gene comes the end of the CDR3, since the read stops 3 residues before it. The chain employs TRBV19 and TRBJ2-2; D ambiguous. V was shortened by 4 bases and J by 3 bases, with 6 bases between the two germline ends. The CDR3 extends over 13 amino acids. Germline V gene data show CDR1 as LNHDA and CDR2 as SQIVND (reference sequence). CDR3 sequence: CASSTGYTGELFF. Incomplete CDR3 DNA: TGTGCCAGTAGTACAGGCTACACCGGGGAG.

This clone showed up many times. The sequence runs out 3 residues before the end of the CDR3; the remainder is reconstructed from the germline J gene. V usage is TRBV20-1 and J usage is TRBJ1-2; TRBD1 aligns across 8 bases. Germline V CDR1 and CDR2: DFQATT, SNEGSKA (reference sequence). V dropped 3 bases and J dropped 6; count of bases not matched to a gene: 6. The CDR3 covers 13 residues. Incomplete CDR3 DNA: TGCAGTGCTAGGCGACAGGGGTCGGATGGC. Its protein is CSARRQGSDG. Given in full, the CDR3 is CSARRQGSDGYTF.

This clone was seen ten or more times. The sequenced fragment ends 3 residues before the CDR3 boundary, so the rest is inferred from the germline J gene. J is TRBJ1-4 and V is TRBV12-3 or TRBV12-4; 8 bases match TRBD1. The junction had 8 bases not matched to a gene; V was cut back by 6 bases and J by 8 bases. The CDR3 covers 14 residues. The CDR3 sequence is CASSLRTGREKLFF. The covered CDR3 bases are TGTGCCAGCAGCCTGAGGACAGGGAGGGAAAAA.

This clone has a count of ten or more. The read ends 3 residues before the CDR3 terminus; that terminus is restored from the germline J gene. The V gene is TRBV10-3, the J gene TRBJ2-3; D is possibly TRBD2 (6 bases). Germline values: CDR1 ENHRY, CDR2 SYGVKD. V lost 5 bases to trimming and J lost 0 bases, with 12 bases between them. The CDR3 runs to 15 residues. The DNA read from the CDR3 is TGTGCCATCAGTCCTGGGCGGGGCAGCACAGATACG. The encoded protein is CAISPGRGSTDT. In full, the CDR3 reads CAISPGRGSTDTQYF.

This clone occurred a few times. The DNA ends 3 residues before the CDR3 does, and the rest of the CDR3 is filled in from the germline J gene. The chain uses TRBV2 and TRBJ2-7; 10 bases map to TRBD1. The junction had 4 bases not matched to a gene; V was cut back by 6 bases and J by 2 bases. The CDR3 has 14 amino acids. Germline CDR1 and CDR2: SNHLY and FYNNEI. Incomplete CDR3 DNA: TGTGCCAGCAGCCCGGGACAGGGGCCCTACGAG. Protein sequence: CASSPGQGPYE. In full, the CDR3 is CASSPGQGPYEQYF. Variable domain in full (rest from reference TRBV2 and TRBJ2-7): EPEVTQTPSHQVTQMGQEVILRCVPISNHLYFYWYRQILGQKVEFLVSFYNNEISEKSEIFDDQFSVERPDGSNFTLKIRSTKLEDSAMYFCASSPGQGPYEQYFGPGTRLTVT.

This clone has at least ten counts. The read falls 3 residues short of the CDR3 end, and the missing part is taken from the germline J gene. The chain combines TRBV20-1 with TRBJ2-1; 10 bases match TRBD1. CDR3 length: 16 residues. Germline V gives CDR1 DFQATT, CDR2 SNEGSKA (reference sequence). J lost 4 bases, V lost 1 base, and 7 bases had no gene match. CDR3 bases read: TGCAGTGCTAGAGGCCCGGGACAGGGGCGTTACAATGAG. Residues: CSARGPGQGRYNE. The whole CDR3 protein reads CSARGPGQGRYNEQFF.

This clone was counted many times. The read terminates 3 residues before the CDR3 end, so the remaining end is supplied by the germline J gene. The chain is built from TRBV7-8 and TRBJ2-3, with 10 bases lining up with TRBD1. CDR3 size: 15 residues. Germline CDR1 SGHVS, CDR2 FQNEAQ. With V trimmed by 6 bases and J by 5 bases, 8 bases remained unmatched. The CDR3: CASSKDRGLRDTQYF. The part of the CDR3 DNA that was read is TGTGCCAGCAGTAAAGACAGGGGGCTTCGAGATACG.

This clone was detected ten times or more. The read stops 3 residues short of the end of the CDR3; the missing end is completed from the germline J gene. The chain links TRBV27 to TRBJ2-1, with 11 bases that match TRBD2. The V and J ends lost 1 base and 7 bases, in that order; junction bases with no gene match: 3. Germline-derived CDR1 and CDR2 are MNHEY and SMNVEV (reference sequence). The CDR3 consists of 15 residues. CDR3 sequence: CASSLYPSGRNEQFF. The CDR3 DNA, read in part, is TGTGCCAGCAGTTTATATCCTAGCGGGAGGAATGAG.

This clone was seen at least ten times. CDR3 sequence: CASSPQSGGQETQYF. The sequenced CDR3 bases are TGTGCCAGCTCACCACAGAGCGGGGGCCAAGAGACC. The chain has TRBV18 and TRBJ2-5, with 8 bases aligning to TRBD2. From the germline J gene comes the end of the CDR3, since the read stops 3 residues before it. The CDR3 is 15 amino acids. V shed 1 base, J shed 1 base, and the junction held 2 bases outside the gene matches. CDR1 is KGHSH, CDR2 LQKENI, per germline. The full variable domain, completed using reference TRBV18 and TRBJ2-5, is NAGVMQNPRHLVRRRGQEARLRCSPMKGHSHVYWYRQLPEEGLKFMVYLQKENIIDESGMPKERFSAEFPKEGPSILRIQQVVRGDSAAYFCASSPQSGGQETQYFGPGTRLLVL.

This clone came up many times. The observed sequence ends 3 residues before the CDR3 terminus, with the missing tail filled in from the germline J gene. This chain joins TRBV6-1 and TRBJ2-2; D gene ambiguous. Trimming shortened V by 2 bases and J by 5 bases, and 6 bases separated the two germline ends. CDR1 and CDR2 (germline): MNHNS, SASEGT. This CDR3 is built from 13 residues. The CDR3 sequence is CASSEILTGELFF. The sequenced CDR3 bases are TGTGCCAGCAGTGAAATTCTTACCGGGGAG.

Concerning this clone: The read terminates 3 residues ahead of where the CDR3 ends, so the germline J gene completes it. The chain carries TRBV19 and TRBJ2-1; tentative D call: TRBD2 (5 bases). The CDR3 has 13 residues. The germline V gene encodes CDR1 LNHDA and CDR2 SQIVND (reference sequence). V gave up 3 bases and J gave up 9 bases, with 12 bases separating them. The DNA read from the CDR3 is TGTGCCAGTAGTATTATCGGGGTAGGTGAG. This codes for CASSIIGVGE. The whole CDR3 protein reads CASSIIGVGEQFF.